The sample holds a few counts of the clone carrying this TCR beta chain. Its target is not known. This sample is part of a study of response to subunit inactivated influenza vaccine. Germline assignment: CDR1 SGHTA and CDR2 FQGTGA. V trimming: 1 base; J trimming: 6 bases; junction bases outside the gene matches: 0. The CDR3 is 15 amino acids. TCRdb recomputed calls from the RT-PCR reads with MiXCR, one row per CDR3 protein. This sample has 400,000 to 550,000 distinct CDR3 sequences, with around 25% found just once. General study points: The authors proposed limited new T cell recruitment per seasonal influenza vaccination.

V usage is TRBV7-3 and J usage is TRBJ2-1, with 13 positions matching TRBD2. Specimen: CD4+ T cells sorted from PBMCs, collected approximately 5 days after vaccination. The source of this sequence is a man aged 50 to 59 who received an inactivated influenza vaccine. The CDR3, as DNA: TGTGCCAGCAGCTTAAGACTAGCGGGAGGCAATGAGCAGTTCTTC. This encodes CASSLRLAGGNEQFF.